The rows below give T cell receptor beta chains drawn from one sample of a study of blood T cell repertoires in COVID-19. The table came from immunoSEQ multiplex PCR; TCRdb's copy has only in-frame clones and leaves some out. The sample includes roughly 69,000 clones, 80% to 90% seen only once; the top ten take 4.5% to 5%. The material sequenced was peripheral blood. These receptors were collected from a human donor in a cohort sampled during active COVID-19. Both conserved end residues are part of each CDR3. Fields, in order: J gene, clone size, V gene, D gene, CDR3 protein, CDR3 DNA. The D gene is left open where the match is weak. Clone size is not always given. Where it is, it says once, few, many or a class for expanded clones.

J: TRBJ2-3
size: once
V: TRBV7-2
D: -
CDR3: CASSLEPGWVYTQYF
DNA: TGTGCCAGCAGCTTAGAACCCGGGTGGGTGTATACGCAGTATTTT

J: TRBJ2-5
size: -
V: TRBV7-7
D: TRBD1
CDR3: CASSRRGRGETQYF
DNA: TGTGCTAGCAGCCGCAGGGGCAGGGGGGAGACCCAGTACTTC

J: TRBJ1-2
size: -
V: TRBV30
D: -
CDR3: CAWSVMSGYTF
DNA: TGTGCCTGGAGTGTTATGAGTGGCTACACCTTC

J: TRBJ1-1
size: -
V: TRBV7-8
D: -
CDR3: CASSSLRGTRNTEAFF
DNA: TGTGCCAGCAGCTCCCTTAGGGGGACACGGAACACTGAAGCTTTCTTT

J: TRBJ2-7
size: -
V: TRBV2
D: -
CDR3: CASNFPGASSYEQYF
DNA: TGTGCCAGCAATTTCCCAGGGGCAAGCTCCTACGAGCAGTACTTC

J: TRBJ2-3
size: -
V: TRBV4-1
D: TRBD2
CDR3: CASSQETSGGAADTQYF
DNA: TGCGCCAGCAGCCAAGAGACTAGCGGGGGGGCGGCAGATACGCAGTATTTT

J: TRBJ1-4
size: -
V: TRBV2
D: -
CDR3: CASSEALRRKLFF
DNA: TGTGCCAGCAGTGAAGCTCTCCGTCGAAAACTGTTTTTT

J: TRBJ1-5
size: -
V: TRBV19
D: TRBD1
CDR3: CASRALDRGNQPQHF
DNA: TGTGCCAGCCGTGCCCTAGACAGGGGCAATCAGCCCCAGCATTTT

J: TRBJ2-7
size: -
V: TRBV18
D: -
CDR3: CASSPQEGSFEQYF
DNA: TGTGCCAGCTCACCCCAGGAAGGTTCTTTCGAGCAGTACTTC

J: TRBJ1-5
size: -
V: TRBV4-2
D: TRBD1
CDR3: CASSQLRQGVSNQPQHF
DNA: TGTGCCAGCAGCCAACTTAGACAGGGGGTCAGCAATCAGCCCCAGCATTTT

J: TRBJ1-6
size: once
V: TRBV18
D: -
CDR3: CASSTGNSPLHF
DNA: TGTGCCAGCTCCACAGGGAATTCACCCCTCCACTTT

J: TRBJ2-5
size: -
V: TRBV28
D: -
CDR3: CASSPGGTRKETQYF
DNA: TGTGCCAGCAGCCCCGGCGGGACCCGGAAAGAGACCCAGTACTTC

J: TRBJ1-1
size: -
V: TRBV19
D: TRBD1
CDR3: CASSLTGRGTEAFF
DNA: TGTGCCAGTAGTTTGACAGGGCGAGGAACTGAAGCTTTCTTT

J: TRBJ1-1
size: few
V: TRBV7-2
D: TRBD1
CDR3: CASSVDRANTEAFF
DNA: TGTGCCAGCAGCGTGGACAGGGCGAACACTGAAGCTTTCTTT

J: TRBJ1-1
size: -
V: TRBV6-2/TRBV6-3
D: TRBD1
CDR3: CASSPGTGGTEAFF
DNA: TGTGCCAGCAGTCCCGGGACAGGGGGGACTGAAGCTTTCTTT

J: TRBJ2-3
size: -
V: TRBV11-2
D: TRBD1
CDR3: CASSSLGQGAMDTQYF
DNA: TGTGCCAGCAGCTCATTGGGACAGGGGGCTATGGATACGCAGTATTTT

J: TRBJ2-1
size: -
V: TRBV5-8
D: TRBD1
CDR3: CASSPRTGGNEQFF
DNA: TGTGCCAGCAGCCCGAGGACAGGGGGCAATGAGCAGTTCTTC

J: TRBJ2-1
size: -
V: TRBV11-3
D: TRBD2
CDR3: CASSPGTSGEQFF
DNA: TGTGCCAGCAGCCCTGGGACTAGCGGCGAGCAGTTCTTC

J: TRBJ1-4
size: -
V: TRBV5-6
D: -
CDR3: CASSRYQGRWEKLFF
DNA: TGTGCCAGCAGCCGATACCAGGGGAGATGGGAAAAACTGTTTTTT

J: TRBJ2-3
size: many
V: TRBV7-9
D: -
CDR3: CASGDRRQWDTQYF
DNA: TGTGCCAGCGGAGACAGGAGACAGTGGGATACGCAGTATTTT

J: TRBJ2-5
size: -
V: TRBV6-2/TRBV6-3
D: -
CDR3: CASSPLRGAGVQTQYF
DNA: TGTGCCAGCAGCCCGCTTAGGGGGGCGGGGGTACAGACCCAGTACTTC

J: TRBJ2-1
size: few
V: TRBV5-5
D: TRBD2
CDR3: CASSLSLADYNEQFF
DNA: TGTGCCAGCAGCTTGTCACTAGCGGACTACAATGAGCAGTTCTTC

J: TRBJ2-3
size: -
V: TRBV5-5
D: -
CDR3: CASSRPSDRTDTQYF
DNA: TGTGCCAGCAGCAGACCTAGCGACCGCACAGATACGCAGTATTTT

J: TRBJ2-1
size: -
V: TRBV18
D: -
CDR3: CASSPRFGERHNEQFF
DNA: TGTGCCAGCTCACCACGGTTTGGGGAGAGACACAATGAGCAGTTCTTC

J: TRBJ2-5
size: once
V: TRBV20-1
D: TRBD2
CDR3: CSARDGTSGYF
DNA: TGCAGTGCTAGAGATGGGACTAGCGGATACTTC

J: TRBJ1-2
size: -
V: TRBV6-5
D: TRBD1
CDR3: CASSYRSGQGHYGYTF
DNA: TGTGCCAGCAGTTACCGTTCTGGACAGGGGCACTATGGCTACACCTTC

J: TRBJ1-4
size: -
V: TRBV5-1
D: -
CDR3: CASSPGQINEKLFF
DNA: TGCGCCAGCAGCCCCGGACAGATCAATGAAAAACTGTTTTTT

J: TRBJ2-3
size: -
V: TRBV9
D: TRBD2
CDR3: CASSVVSGGQRDTQYF
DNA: TGTGCCAGCAGCGTAGTTAGCGGGGGGCAGAGAGATACGCAGTATTTT

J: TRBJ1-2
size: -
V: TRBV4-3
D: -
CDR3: CASSPTRRSGYTF
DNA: TGCGCCAGCAGCCCAACGCGTAGGAGCGGCTACACCTTC

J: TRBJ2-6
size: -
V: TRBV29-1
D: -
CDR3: CSAEENGANVLTF
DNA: TGCAGCGCCGAGGAGAATGGGGCCAACGTCCTGACTTTC